This entry lists 25 T cell receptor beta chains sequenced from one sample in a study of patients and donors after allogeneic stem cell transplantation. TCRdb used MiXCR to reprocess the RT-PCR reads, holding one entry per CDR3 protein. The sample shows 800,000 to 1,000,000 distinct CDR3 sequences, over 15% of them seen only once. Source material: blood, either unsorted or a sorted T cell fraction (not recorded which). The receptors here all came from a human donor who was either an allogeneic HSCT recipient or a stem cell or donor lymphocyte infusion donor (not recorded which). It is not recorded whose cells these are; they may come from a transplant donor.

This clonotype has ten or more counts. The chain links TRBV20-1 to TRBJ1-3, with D unresolved. CDR1 and CDR2 from the germline V gene are DFQATT and SNEGSKA (reference sequence). The V end lost 1 base, the J end lost 4 bases, and 5 bases lay between the germline ends. The CDR3 length is 12 residues. The CDR3: CSARAAGNTIYF. CDR3 bases: TGCAGTGCTAGAGCGGCAGGAAACACCATATATTTT.

The chain links TRBV5-5 to TRBJ2-3; D is undetermined. CDR1 is SGHKS, CDR2 YYEKEE, per germline (reference sequence). The CDR3 loop spans 15 amino acids. V lost 0 bases and J 6 bases, leaving 14 bases between the germline ends. CDR3 amino acids: CASSLESSFPDTQYF. The CDR3 bases are TGTGCCAGCAGCTTGGAGAGTAGTTTCCCCGATACGCAGTATTTT.

This clonotype was picked up many times. The J gene is TRBJ2-7, the V gene TRBV5-1, with 10 bases identical to TRBD2. The V segment lost 7 bases and the J segment 2 bases; nucleotides outside the gene matches: 12. This CDR3 region has 16 residues. Germline V gene sequence: CDR1 SGHRS, CDR2 YFSETQ. CDR3 nucleotide sequence: TGCGCCAGCCCGGAGGGTCTAGCGGGAGTCGCCTACGAGCAGTACTTC. Translating it yields CASPEGLAGVAYEQYF. The full variable domain, its missing parts supplied by reference TRBV5-1 and TRBJ2-7, is KAGVTQTPRYLIKTRGQQVTLSCSPISGHRSVSWYQQTPGQGLQFLFEYFSETQRNKGNFPGRFSGRQFSNSRSEMNVSTLELGDSALYLCASPEGLAGVAYEQYFGPGTRLTVT.

A few counts support this clonotype. The J gene is TRBJ2-5, the V gene TRBV7-2, with D unclear. The germline gives CDR1 SGHTA, CDR2 FQGNSA. The length of the CDR3 is 13 residues. V was pared by 5 bases and J by 5 bases, with 12 bases between. In nucleotides, the CDR3 is TGTGCCAGCAGCCAAGGGTTACGTGAGACCCAGTACTTC. Amino acids: CASSQGLRETQYF.

This clonotype was detected a few times. The J gene is TRBJ1-1, the V gene TRBV9; D might be TRBD1 (6 bases). Germline CDR1 SGDLS, CDR2 YYNGEE. This CDR3 is 14 amino acids long. With 8 bases removed from V and 6 bases from J, the gap between germline ends came to 20 bases. The CDR3: CASGLGSSGAEAFF. For the CDR3, the DNA is TGTGCCAGTGGGCTGGGCTCCTCAGGGGCTGAAGCTTTCTTT.

This clonotype was seen a handful of times. This chain connects TRBV5-1 to TRBJ2-3; D ambiguous. Per the germline V gene, CDR1 is SGHRS and CDR2 is YFSETQ. This CDR3 is built from 15 residues. Between the trimmed V and J ends, which lost 2 bases and 5 bases, there was a span of 15 bases. CDR3 sequence reads: CASSLRGINLDTQYF. The CDR3 DNA reads TGCGCCAGCAGCTTACGAGGCATAAACCTAGATACGCAGTATTTT.

This chain uses TRBV6-1 with TRBJ1-1; TRBD1 aligns across 9 bases. CDR1 and CDR2 (germline): MNHNS, SASEGT. V shed 5 bases, J shed 10 bases, and the junction held 8 bases outside the gene matches. CDR3 length: 13 amino acids. In DNA form, the CDR3 reads TGTGCCAGCAGTCGAAAACAGGGGGCAAGAGCTTTCTTT. Translation: CASSRKQGARAFF.

This clonotype was seen a few times. This rearrangement joins TRBV7-8 to TRBJ2-3, with 10 bases matching TRBD2. The CDR3 sequence is 16 residues long. Per the germline V gene, CDR1 is SGHVS and CDR2 is FQNEAQ. J lost 4 bases, V lost 4 bases, and 8 bases had no gene match. In nucleotides, the CDR3 is TGTGCCAGCAGCTATGGGACTAGCGTATCCGCAGATACGCAGTATTTT. This gives the protein CASSYGTSVSADTQYF.

This clonotype appeared a few times. This rearrangement joins TRBV7-2 to TRBJ1-3; D is unclear. CDR1 SGHTA and CDR2 FQGNSA come from the germline V gene. V shed 7 bases and J shed 0 bases, with 13 bases lying between them. The CDR3 has 15 amino acids. CDR3 coding DNA: TGTGCCAGCACCGGAGAGGCACTCTCTGGAAACACCATATATTTT. Protein sequence: CASTGEALSGNTIYF.

The table lists this clonotype with a few counts. The rearrangement links TRBV12-3 or TRBV12-4 to TRBJ2-3; 7 bases match TRBD2. The CDR3 is made up of 18 amino acids. Losses at the gene ends were 7 bases for V and 6 bases for J; bases not matched to a gene: 22. CDR3 sequence: CASTRSRPGGRAWDTQYF. The CDR3 DNA sequence: TGTGCCAGCACCCGCTCCCGTCCAGGTGGGAGGGCTTGGGATACGCAGTATTTT.

In this sample, this clonotype turned up a few times. J is TRBJ1-1 and V is TRBV5-1, with D possibly TRBD1 on 6 matching bases. This CDR3 contains 14 residues. V was cut by 2 bases and J by 4 bases, with 12 bases left in between. The germline gives CDR1 SGHRS, CDR2 YFSETQ. The DNA for the CDR3 is TGCGCCAGCAGCTTCAACAGGGCGGCCACTGAAGCTTTCTTT. It encodes CASSFNRAATEAFF.

This clonotype was counted ten times or more. The chain recombines TRBV12-3 or TRBV12-4 with TRBJ2-2; D possibly matches TRBD1 or TRBD2 (5 bases each). Trimming left V 6 bases short and J 6 bases short, with 11 bases between. The CDR3 is made up of 13 amino acids. The CDR3, as DNA: TGTGCCAGCAGGGGATGGGGGTCCGGGGAGCTGTTTTTT. This translates into CASRGWGSGELFF.

J is TRBJ2-7 and V is TRBV20-1; perhaps TRBD1 as D (6 bases). V was cut by 2 bases and J by 7 bases, with 21 bases left in between. The CDR3 sequence is 15 residues long. In germline, CDR1 is DFQATT, CDR2 SNEGSKA (reference sequence). The CDR3 protein is CSARSLRDIQGEQYF. CDR3 nucleotides: TGCAGTGCTAGATCCCTCCGGGACATTCAAGGGGAGCAGTACTTC.

J is TRBJ2-7 and V is TRBV6-5; no clear D gene. V was shortened by 0 bases and J by 1 base, with 13 bases between the two germline ends. The germline gives CDR1 MNHEY, CDR2 SVGAGI. This CDR3 is 16 amino acids long. CDR3 sequence reads: CASSYSSGKGSYEQYF. CDR3 in DNA: TGTGCCAGCAGTTACTCGTCGGGTAAGGGTTCCTACGAGCAGTACTTC.

This clonotype has only a few counts. This chain joins TRBV27 and TRBJ1-6, with 7 bases that match TRBD1. The CDR3 is 17 residues long. V was pared by 0 bases and J by 9 bases, with 11 bases of the junction left unmatched. The germline V gene has CDR1 MNHEY and CDR2 SMNVEV (reference sequence). The chain's CDR3 is CASSLSGDSVMFSPLHF. The CDR3 DNA is TGTGCCAGCAGTTTATCGGGGGACAGTGTTATGTTTTCACCCCTCCACTTT.

The chain recombines TRBV6-6 with TRBJ2-7, with D hard to call. The germline V gene has CDR1 MNHNY and CDR2 SVGAGI (reference sequence). The CDR3 sequence is 13 residues long. Trimming took off 8 bases at V and 0 bases at J, with 11 bases between the two ends. The CDR3 reads CASREPSSYEQYF. The CDR3, as DNA: TGTGCCAGCCGTGAGCCAAGCTCCTACGAGCAGTACTTC.

Regarding this clonotype: The junction differs from germline at one of its ends, possibly a read error. V and J are TRBV29-1 and TRBJ2-1; the D is unclear. This CDR3 is built from 15 residues. Germline V CDR1 and CDR2: SQVTM, ANQGSEA. The CDR3 DNA reads as TGCAGCGTTGAAGGTAGGGCTAGGAAGGGCAATGAGCAGTTATTC. Translating it yields CSVEGRARKGNEQLF.

This clonotype has just a few counts. The rearrangement links TRBV6-4 to TRBJ2-2; TRBD2 matches 10 bases. Trimming at V came to 3 bases and at J to 2 bases, leaving 3 bases not matched to a gene. CDR1 is MRHNA, CDR2 SNTAGT, per germline. This CDR3 has 16 residues. In DNA form, the CDR3 reads TGTGCCAGCAGTGAAGCGGGAGGGATCAACACCGGGGAGCTGTTTTTT. Translation: CASSEAGGINTGELFF.

The chain employs TRBV6-2 or TRBV6-3 and TRBJ2-1, with 7 bases lining up with TRBD1. The CDR3 consists of 15 residues. Per the germline V gene, CDR1 is MNHEY and CDR2 is SVGEGT. J lost 8 bases, V lost 5 bases, and 12 bases had no gene match. This CDR3 reads CASSGRTGGDDEQFF. As DNA, the CDR3 is TGTGCCAGCAGTGGAAGGACAGGTGGCGATGATGAGCAGTTCTTC.

This clonotype was seen only a few times. The chain combines TRBV18 with TRBJ1-3, with 7 bases fitting TRBD1. Unmatched junction bases numbered 12, after V lost 1 base and J lost 0 bases. The germline gives CDR1 KGHSH, CDR2 LQKENI. CDR3 length: 19 amino acids. CDR3 amino acids: CASSPLAQQGRTSGNTIYF. The DNA for the CDR3 is TGTGCCAGCTCACCACTCGCCCAACAGGGGAGGACCTCTGGAAACACCATATATTTT.

This clonotype was counted between two and nine times. The chain is built from TRBV12-3 or TRBV12-4 and TRBJ1-4, with a tentative D call TRBD1 (6 bases). The CDR3 has 18 residues. With 1 base removed from V and 7 bases from J, the gap between germline ends came to 22 bases. The CDR3 region is CASSLGPPTGHGGEKLFF. CDR3 in DNA: TGTGCCAGCAGTTTAGGCCCGCCTACAGGGCACGGAGGTGAAAAACTGTTTTTT.

This clonotype was recorded a few times. The V gene is TRBV5-1, the J gene TRBJ2-7; 9 positions agree with TRBD2. This CDR3 spans 14 amino acids. Germline V gene sequence: CDR1 SGHRS, CDR2 YFSETQ. Trimming took 1 base from V and 6 from J; bases not matched to a gene: 5. The CDR3 DNA reads TGCGCCAGCAGCTTGAGCGGGAGGTCTTCCGAGCAGTACTTC. This gives the protein CASSLSGRSSEQYF.

The genes are TRBV4-2 and TRBJ2-1, with 11 bases aligning to TRBD2. Germline V gene sequence: CDR1 LGHNA, CDR2 YNFKEQ. This CDR3 comprises 15 residues. V was pared by 3 bases and J by 8 bases, with 6 bases of the junction left unmatched. Here the CDR3 DNA reads TGTGCCAGCAGCCAGACTAGCGGGGCTTTCGATGAGCAGTTCTTC. This codes for CASSQTSGAFDEQFF.

Here the CDR3 DNA reads TGTGCCAGCAGCTTACTTCAGACAGGGGGCACCGGGGAGCTGTTTTTT. Protein sequence: CASSLLQTGGTGELFF. This chain uses TRBV6-5 with TRBJ2-2; TRBD1 agrees at 9 bases. The V and J ends lost 6 bases and 4 bases, in that order; junction bases with no gene match: 9. The V gene's germline CDR1 is MNHEY and CDR2 SVGAGI. The CDR3 runs 16 residues.

The J gene is TRBJ1-2, the V gene TRBV7-9; 9 positions match TRBD1. The ends lost 4 bases at V and 3 bases at J; junction bases unmatched: 9. The CDR3 runs to 16 residues. CDR1 and CDR2 from the germline V gene are SEHNR and FQNEAQ (reference sequence). The CDR3 bases are TGTGCCAGCAGCTCCCCAACCGGGACAGGGTACTATGGCTACACCTTC. Translating gives CASSSPTGTGYYGYTF.